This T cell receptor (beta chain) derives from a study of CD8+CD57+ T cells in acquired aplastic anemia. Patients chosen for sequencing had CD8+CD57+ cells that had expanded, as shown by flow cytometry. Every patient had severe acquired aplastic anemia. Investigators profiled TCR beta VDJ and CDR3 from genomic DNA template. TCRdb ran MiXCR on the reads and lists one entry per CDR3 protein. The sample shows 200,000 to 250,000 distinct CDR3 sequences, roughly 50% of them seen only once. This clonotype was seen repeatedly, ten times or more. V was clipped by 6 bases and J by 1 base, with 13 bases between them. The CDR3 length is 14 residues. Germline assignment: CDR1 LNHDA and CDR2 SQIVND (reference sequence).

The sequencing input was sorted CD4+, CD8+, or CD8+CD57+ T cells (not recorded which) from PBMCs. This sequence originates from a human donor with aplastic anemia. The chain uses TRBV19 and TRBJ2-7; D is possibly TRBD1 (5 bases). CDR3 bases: TGTGCCAGTAGGACAGACTGGCGGTCCTACGAGCAGTACTTC. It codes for CASRTDWRSYEQYF.